This T cell receptor (beta chain) is from a study of blood T cell repertoires in COVID-19 (dated by TCRdb to 2018 to 2020). Notes on the research overall: Samples from collaborators originated in the United States, Italy and Spain and spanned both the acute and convalescent phases of COVID-19. The prospective study material was composed of cDNA or gDNA derived from T cells, B-cell-depleted T cells, or PBMCs. Deeply sampled blood TCRbeta repertoires from subjects exposed to, actively infected with, or recovered from COVID-19 were included in the dataset. The repertoires were made available in a free public database intended to serve as a resource for research on the immune response to SARS-CoV-2. The samples were drawn from the first 160 participants of the ongoing ImmuneRACE study and from 1,254 subjects provided by 6 global collaborators. The sample metadata nearly always contained a de-identified subject ID, COVID-19 status, age in years and sex. Where HLA class I and class II types were available, the types were taken from metadata supplied by the sample provider, not from assay-based typing.

Overall study results and their limits: Clinical and demographic metadata were provided uncurated, with the amount varying by source and participant.

TCRbeta CDR3 regions were amplified from genomic DNA by means of the immunoSEQ Assay, a bias-controlled multiplex PCR. For the original study's pipeline: Nucleated cell counts per sample were estimated from amplification of reference gene primers within the assay. To quantify the absolute abundance of each unique TCRbeta CDR3 rearrangement, sequence reads were collapsed and filtered. Productive Simpson clonality was computed per sample as the square root of Simpson's diversity index over productive rearrangements. In its TCRdb copy, this immuneACCESS table keeps in-frame sequences only and misses some clones. Where compared with another copy, unresolved V genes explain less than half of these, and the others have no known cause. V, J and clone size are those of that table, while D and trimming were read from the DNA. The sample table shows some 150,000 clones, and around nine tenths are seen once. Around 1.6% of the sample is taken by the ten largest.

Concerning this clone: Its antigen is unknown. Nothing much larger sits one base from this clone, and base qualities are not available.

Collaborating institutions collected whole blood in K2EDTA tubes following their own protocols. For TCRbeta analysis, collaborators shipped samples as frozen whole blood, isolated PBMCs, or DNA extracted from either of those sample types. CDR1 and CDR2 were assigned from the germline V gene (reference sequence) as GTSNPN and SVGIG. The CDR3 runs 13 amino acids, cysteine and phenylalanine included. The DNA shown is the 39-base CDR3, in frame from base 1. Unmatched junction bases come to 5, with V trimmed by 4 bases and J by 4 bases. Rearrangement joined TRBV30 to TRBJ2-5; TRBD1 fits 8 bases in the junction. The receptor comes from a human donor in a cohort sampled during active COVID-19. The sample taken for sequencing was peripheral blood. Here the CDR3 is given as CAWKGQGGETQYF. The nucleotides are TGTGCCTGGAAAGGACAGGGAGGAGAGACCCAGTACTTC.